A selection of T cell receptor beta chains follows, all from one sample in a study of post-analysis software for immune sequencing data. TCRdb re-called the PCR reads with MiXCR, one entry per CDR3 protein. The sample has 550,000 to 700,000 distinct CDR3 sequences; about 40% are singletons. The sample comprised blood. These receptors were obtained from a girl between 10 and 17 years old with multiple sclerosis. CDR3s include the opening cysteine and the closing phenylalanine or tryptophan. Fields, in order: J gene, V gene, clone size, D gene, CDR3 DNA, CDR3 protein. The D gene is left open where the match is weak. Clone size is shown for a subset of rows, as once, few, many or a class of expanded clone.

TRBJ2-4 TRBV12-3/TRBV12-4 few TRBD2 TGTGCCAGCAACGGGACTAGCGGCAAAAACATTCAGTACTTC CASNGTSGKNIQYF
TRBJ1-2 TRBV5-1 few TRBD1 TGCGCCAGCAGCGGGACAGGGTCCAGCTATGGCTACACCTTC CASSGTGSSYGYTF
TRBJ2-1 TRBV25-1 NA TRBD2 TGTGCCAGCAGCATTACCGGACTAGCGGGAGCCAATGAGCAGTTCTTC CASSITGLAGANEQFF
TRBJ2-1 TRBV20-1 NA NA TGCAGTGCTAGAAGAGGGATAAGCTCCTACAATGAGCAGTTCTTC CSARRGISSYNEQFF
TRBJ1-2 TRBV9 few NA TGTGCCAGCAGCGAGCAGCCACAGGGAGGGTATGGCTACACCTTC CASSEQPQGGYGYTF
TRBJ2-1 TRBV10-3 NA TRBD2 TGTGCCATCAGTGAGTCGGGCCAGCGGGAGGGTTACTACAATGAGCAGTTCTTC CAISESGQREGYYNEQFF
TRBJ2-7 TRBV27 NA NA TGTGCCAGCAGTAAGGCTCTTCCCAACTACGAGCAGTACTTC CASSKALPNYEQYF
TRBJ1-1 TRBV12-3/TRBV12-4 NA TRBD1 TGTGCCAGCAGTACCGGACAGGCGACTGAAGCTTTCTTT CASSTGQATEAFF
TRBJ2-7 TRBV5-1 few NA TGCGCCAGCAGCTTGGGTCCCGCGGCCCACGAGCAGTACTTC CASSLGPAAHEQYF
TRBJ1-1 TRBV12-3/TRBV12-4 NA NA TGTGCCAGCAGCTGGACGATCTTTGGGTCTGAAGCTTTCTTT CASSWTIFGSEAFF
TRBJ2-3 TRBV29-1 NA TRBD1 TGCAGCGTGGTCCGACAGGGCGGAGTGGGAGATACGCAGTATTTT CSVVRQGGVGDTQYF
TRBJ2-5 TRBV27 NA NA TGTGCCAGCAGTTGGACGGTACAAGAGACCCAGTACTTC CASSWTVQETQYF
TRBJ1-2 TRBV5-1 few TRBD1 TGCGCCAGCAGCGACACCGGACAGGGCTATGGCTACACCTTC CASSDTGQGYGYTF
TRBJ1-4 TRBV2 NA NA TGTGCCAGCAGTGCCACCTATGAAAAACTGTATTTT CASSATYEKLYF
TRBJ1-1 TRBV5-6 NA NA TGTGCCAGCAGCCGGCGGTTCATGAACACTGAAGCTTTCTTT CASSRRFMNTEAFF
TRBJ2-1 TRBV7-3 NA NA TGTGCCAGCAGTCCGGACCGCCCCGGTGAGCAGTTCTTC CASSPDRPGEQFF
TRBJ2-7 TRBV6-1 few NA TGTGCCAGCAGTGAGGTAGGGGAGTACGAGCAGTACTTC CASSEVGEYEQYF
TRBJ2-7 TRBV2 few NA TGTGCCAGCAGTGCCGGCGAGCAGTACTTC CASSAGEQYF
TRBJ1-2 TRBV12-3/TRBV12-4 NA NA TGTGCCAGCAGTTTAGGGTCACGACAGGATGGCTACACCTTC CASSLGSRQDGYTF
TRBJ1-1 TRBV29-1 NA TRBD1 TGCAGCGTTGTTCGGGACAGGCACACTGAAGCTTTCTTT CSVVRDRHTEAFF
TRBJ2-5 TRBV10-3 NA TRBD2 TGTGCCATCAGTGAGTCACTAGCGGGAGGCCAAGAGACCCAGTACTTC CAISESLAGGQETQYF
TRBJ1-2 TRBV12-3/TRBV12-4 NA NA TGTGCCAGCAGTTTCGTGGTTGAGCGAGGCTATGGCTACACCTTC CASSFVVERGYGYTF
TRBJ2-7 TRBV20-1 few TRBD2 TGCAGTGCTAGAGATTTCAGGCTAGCGGACTCCTACGAGCAGTACTTC CSARDFRLADSYEQYF
TRBJ2-2 TRBV29-1 few TRBD1 TGCAGCGCTGCGCTCACGGACAGGGGTTCTGGGGAGCTGTTTTTT CSAALTDRGSGELFF
TRBJ2-4 TRBV20-1 NA NA TGCAGTGCTAGAGATCCAGGGAGTCCAGGGCGGTCTTGGGGGATTCAGTACTTC CSARDPGSPGRSWGIQYF
TRBJ1-2 TRBV12-3/TRBV12-4 few NA TGTGCCAGCAGTCCTGGAGGGTCCAGCGATGGCTACACCTTC CASSPGGSSDGYTF
TRBJ2-7 TRBV29-1 NA NA TGCAGCGTTGAGGTGGAGACATACTACGAGCAGTACTTC CSVEVETYYEQYF